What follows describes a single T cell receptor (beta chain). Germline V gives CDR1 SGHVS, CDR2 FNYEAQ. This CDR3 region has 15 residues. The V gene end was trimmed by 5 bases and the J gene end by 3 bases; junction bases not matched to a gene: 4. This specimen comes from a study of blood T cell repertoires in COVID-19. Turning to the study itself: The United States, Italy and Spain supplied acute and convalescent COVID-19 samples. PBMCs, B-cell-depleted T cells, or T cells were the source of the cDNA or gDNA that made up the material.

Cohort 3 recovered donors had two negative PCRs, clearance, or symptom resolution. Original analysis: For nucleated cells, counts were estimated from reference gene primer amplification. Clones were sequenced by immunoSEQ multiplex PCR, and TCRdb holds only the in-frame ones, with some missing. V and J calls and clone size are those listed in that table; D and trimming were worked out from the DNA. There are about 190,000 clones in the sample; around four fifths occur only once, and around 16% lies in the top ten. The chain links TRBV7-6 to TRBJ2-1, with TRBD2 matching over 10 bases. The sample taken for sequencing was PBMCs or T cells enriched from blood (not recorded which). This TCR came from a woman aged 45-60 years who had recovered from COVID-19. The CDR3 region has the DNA TGTGCCAGCAGCCCCGGGACTAGCGTCTACAATGAGCAGTTCTTC. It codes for CASSPGTSVYNEQFF.